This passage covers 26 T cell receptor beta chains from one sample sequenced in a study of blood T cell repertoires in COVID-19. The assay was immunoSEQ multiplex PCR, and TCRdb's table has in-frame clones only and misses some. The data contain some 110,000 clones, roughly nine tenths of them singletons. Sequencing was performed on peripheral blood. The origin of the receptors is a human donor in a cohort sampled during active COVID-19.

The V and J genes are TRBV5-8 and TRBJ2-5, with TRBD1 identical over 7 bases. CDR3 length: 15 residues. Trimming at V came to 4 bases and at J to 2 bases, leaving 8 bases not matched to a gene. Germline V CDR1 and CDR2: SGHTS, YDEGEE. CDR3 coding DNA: TGTGCCAGCAGCCTACCGGGACAGAGACAAGAGACCCAGTACTTC. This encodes CASSLPGQRQETQYF. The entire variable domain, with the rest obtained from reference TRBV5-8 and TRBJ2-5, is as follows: EAGVTQSPTHLIKTRGQQATLRCSPISGHTSVYWYQQALGLGLQFLLWYDEGEERNRGNFPPRFSGRQFPNYSSELNVNALELEDSALYLCASSLPGQRQETQYFGPGTRLLVL.

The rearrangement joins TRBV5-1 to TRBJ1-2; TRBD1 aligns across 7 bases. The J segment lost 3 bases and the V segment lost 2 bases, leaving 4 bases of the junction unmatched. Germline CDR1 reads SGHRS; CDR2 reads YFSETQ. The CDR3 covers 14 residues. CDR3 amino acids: CASSFTGADYGYTF. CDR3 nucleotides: TGCGCCAGCAGCTTCACAGGGGCAGACTATGGCTACACCTTC.

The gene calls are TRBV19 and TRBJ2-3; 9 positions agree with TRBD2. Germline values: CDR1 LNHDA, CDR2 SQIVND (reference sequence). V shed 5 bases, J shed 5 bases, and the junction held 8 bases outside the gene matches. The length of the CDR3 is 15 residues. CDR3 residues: CASSSAGGLGDTQYF. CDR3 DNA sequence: TGTGCCAGTAGTTCTGCGGGGGGGCTGGGAGATACGCAGTATTTT. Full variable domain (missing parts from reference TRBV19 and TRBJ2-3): DGGITQSPKYLFRKEGQNVTLSCEQNLNHDAMYWYRQDPGQGLRLIYYSQIVNDFQKGDIAEGYSVSREKKESFPLTVTSAQKNPTAFYLCASSSAGGLGDTQYFGPGTRLTVL.

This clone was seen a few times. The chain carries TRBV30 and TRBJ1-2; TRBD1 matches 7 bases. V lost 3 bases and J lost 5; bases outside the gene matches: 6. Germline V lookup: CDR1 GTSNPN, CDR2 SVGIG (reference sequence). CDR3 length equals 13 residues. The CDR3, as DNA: TGTGCCTGGAGGACAGGGAGGAGGTATGGCTACACCTTC. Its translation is CAWRTGRRYGYTF.

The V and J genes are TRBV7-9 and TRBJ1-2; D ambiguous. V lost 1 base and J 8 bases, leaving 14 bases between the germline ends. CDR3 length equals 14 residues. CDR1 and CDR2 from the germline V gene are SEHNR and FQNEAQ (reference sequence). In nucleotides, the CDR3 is TGTGCCAGCAGCTTAGGGTCGTCGGTGTTGGGCTACACCTTC. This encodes CASSLGSSVLGYTF.

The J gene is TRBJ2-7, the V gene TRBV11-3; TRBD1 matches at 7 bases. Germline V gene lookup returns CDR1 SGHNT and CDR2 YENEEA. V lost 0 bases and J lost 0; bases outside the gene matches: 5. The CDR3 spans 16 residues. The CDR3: CASSLDQTGISYEQYF. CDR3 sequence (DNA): TGTGCCAGCAGCTTAGATCAGACAGGGATCTCCTACGAGCAGTACTTC.

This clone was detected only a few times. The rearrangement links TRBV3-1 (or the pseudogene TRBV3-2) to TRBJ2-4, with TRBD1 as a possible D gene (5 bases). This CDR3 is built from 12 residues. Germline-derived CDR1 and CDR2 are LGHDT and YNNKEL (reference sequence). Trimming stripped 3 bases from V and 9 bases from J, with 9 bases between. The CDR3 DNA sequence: TGTGCCAGCAGCCACAGGGTGGGCATTCAGTACTTC. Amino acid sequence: CASSHRVGIQYF.

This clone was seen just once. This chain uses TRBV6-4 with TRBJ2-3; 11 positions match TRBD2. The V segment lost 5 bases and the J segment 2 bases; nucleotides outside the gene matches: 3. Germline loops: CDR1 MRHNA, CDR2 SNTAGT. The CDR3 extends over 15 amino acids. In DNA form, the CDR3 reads TGTGCCAGCAGTCTACTAGCGGGGGCCACAGATACGCAGTATTTT. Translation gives CASSLLAGATDTQYF.

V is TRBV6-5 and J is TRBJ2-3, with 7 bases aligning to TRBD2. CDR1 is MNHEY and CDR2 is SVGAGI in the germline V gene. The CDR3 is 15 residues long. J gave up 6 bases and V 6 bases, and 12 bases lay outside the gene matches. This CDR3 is CASRASGVPSDTQYF. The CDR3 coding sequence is TGTGCCAGCAGGGCAAGCGGGGTGCCCTCCGATACGCAGTATTTT.

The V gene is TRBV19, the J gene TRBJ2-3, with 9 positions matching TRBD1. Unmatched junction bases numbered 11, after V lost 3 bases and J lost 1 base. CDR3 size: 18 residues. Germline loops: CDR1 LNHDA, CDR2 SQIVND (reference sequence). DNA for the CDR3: TGTGCCAGTAGTATCATGGGGCTCGACAGGGGGGGCACAGATACGCAGTATTTT. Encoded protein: CASSIMGLDRGGTDTQYF.

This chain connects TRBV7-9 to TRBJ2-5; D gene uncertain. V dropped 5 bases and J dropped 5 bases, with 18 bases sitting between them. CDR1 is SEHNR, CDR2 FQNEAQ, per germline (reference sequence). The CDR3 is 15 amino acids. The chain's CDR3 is CASSPVELRIETQYF. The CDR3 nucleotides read TGTGCCAGCAGCCCCGTTGAGCTGCGGATCGAGACCCAGTACTTC. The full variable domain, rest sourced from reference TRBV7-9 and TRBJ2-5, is DTGVSQNPRHKITKRGQNVTFRCDPISEHNRLYWYRQTLGQGPEFLTYFQNEAQLEKSRLLSDRFSAERPKGSFSTLEIQRTEQGDSAMYLCASSPVELRIETQYFGPGTRLLVL.

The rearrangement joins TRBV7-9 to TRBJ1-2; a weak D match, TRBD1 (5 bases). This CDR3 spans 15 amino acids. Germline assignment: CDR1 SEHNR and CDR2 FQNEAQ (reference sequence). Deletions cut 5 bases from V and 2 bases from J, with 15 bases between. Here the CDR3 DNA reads TGTGCCAGCAGCCACGAAGGAGGGGCGAACTATGGCTACACCTTC. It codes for CASSHEGGANYGYTF.

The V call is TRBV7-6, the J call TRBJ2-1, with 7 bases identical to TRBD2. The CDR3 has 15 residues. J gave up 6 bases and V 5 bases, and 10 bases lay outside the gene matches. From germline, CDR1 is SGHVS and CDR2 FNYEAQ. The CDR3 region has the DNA TGTGCCAGCAGCCGTGGGAGGGTCCAGCTCAATGAGCAGTTCTTC. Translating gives CASSRGRVQLNEQFF.

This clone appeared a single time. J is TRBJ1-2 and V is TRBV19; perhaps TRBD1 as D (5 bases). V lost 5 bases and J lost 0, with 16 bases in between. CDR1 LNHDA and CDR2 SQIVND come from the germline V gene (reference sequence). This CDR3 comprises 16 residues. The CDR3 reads CASSQAGLSPNYGYTF. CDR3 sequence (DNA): TGTGCCAGTAGTCAGGCAGGGCTGAGCCCTAACTATGGCTACACCTTC. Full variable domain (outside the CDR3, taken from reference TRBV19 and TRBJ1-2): DGGITQSPKYLFRKEGQNVTLSCEQNLNHDAMYWYRQDPGQGLRLIYYSQIVNDFQKGDIAEGYSVSREKKESFPLTVTSAQKNPTAFYLCASSQAGLSPNYGYTFGSGTRLTVV.

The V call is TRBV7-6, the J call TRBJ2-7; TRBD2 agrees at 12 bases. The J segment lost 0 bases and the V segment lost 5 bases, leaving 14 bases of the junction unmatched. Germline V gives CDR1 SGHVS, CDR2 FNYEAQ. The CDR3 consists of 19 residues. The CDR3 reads CASSRAGTSGFGSSYEQYF. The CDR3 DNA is TGTGCCAGCAGCCGCGCCGGGACTAGCGGGTTTGGTAGCTCCTACGAGCAGTACTTC.

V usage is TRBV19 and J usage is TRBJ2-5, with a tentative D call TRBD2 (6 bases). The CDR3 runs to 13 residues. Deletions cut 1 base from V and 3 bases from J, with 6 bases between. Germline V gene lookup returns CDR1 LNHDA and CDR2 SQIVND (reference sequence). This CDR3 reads CASSIGGEETQYF. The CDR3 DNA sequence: TGTGCCAGTAGTATAGGGGGGGAAGAGACCCAGTACTTC. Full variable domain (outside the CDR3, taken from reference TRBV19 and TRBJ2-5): DGGITQSPKYLFRKEGQNVTLSCEQNLNHDAMYWYRQDPGQGLRLIYYSQIVNDFQKGDIAEGYSVSREKKESFPLTVTSAQKNPTAFYLCASSIGGEETQYFGPGTRLLVL.

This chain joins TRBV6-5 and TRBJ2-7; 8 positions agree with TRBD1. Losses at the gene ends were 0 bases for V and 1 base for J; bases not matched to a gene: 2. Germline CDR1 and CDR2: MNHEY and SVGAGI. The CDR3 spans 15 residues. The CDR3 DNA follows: TGTGCCAGCAGTTACTCGAACAGGGGGTCCTACGAGCAGTACTTC. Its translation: CASSYSNRGSYEQYF.

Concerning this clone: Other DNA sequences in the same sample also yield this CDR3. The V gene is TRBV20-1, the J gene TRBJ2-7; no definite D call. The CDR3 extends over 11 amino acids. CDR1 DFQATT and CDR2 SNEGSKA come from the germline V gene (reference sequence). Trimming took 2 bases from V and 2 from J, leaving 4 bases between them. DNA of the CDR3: TGCAGTGCTAGAACAACCTACGAGCAGTACTTC. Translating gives CSARTTYEQYF.

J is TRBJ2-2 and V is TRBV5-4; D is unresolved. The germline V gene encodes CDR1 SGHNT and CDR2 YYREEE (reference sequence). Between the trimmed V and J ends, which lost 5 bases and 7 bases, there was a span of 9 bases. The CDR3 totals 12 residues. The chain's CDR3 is CASSQANGELFF. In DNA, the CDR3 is TGTGCCAGCAGTCAGGCGAACGGGGAGCTGTTTTTT. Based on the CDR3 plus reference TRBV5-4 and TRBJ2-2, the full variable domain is ETGVTQSPTHLIKTRGQQVTLRCSSQSGHNTVSWYQQALGQGPQFIFQYYREEENGRGNFPPRFSGLQFPNYSSELNVNALELDDSALYLCASSQANGELFFGEGSRLTVL.

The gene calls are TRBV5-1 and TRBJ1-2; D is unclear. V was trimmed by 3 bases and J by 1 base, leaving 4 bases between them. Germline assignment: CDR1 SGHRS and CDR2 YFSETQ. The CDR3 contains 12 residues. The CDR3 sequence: CASSSYNYGYTF. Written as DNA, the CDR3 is TGCGCCAGCAGCTCCTATAACTATGGCTACACCTTC.

The CDR3 reads CASSLGPTWEGNQPQHF. In DNA form, the CDR3 reads TGTGCCAGCAGCTTAGGCCCCACGTGGGAGGGCAATCAGCCCCAGCATTTT. This chain connects TRBV11-2 to TRBJ1-5; no firm D call. The V end lost 1 base, the J end lost 2 bases, and 15 bases lay between the germline ends. This CDR3 is 17 amino acids long. Germline lookup yields CDR1 SGHAT and CDR2 FQNNGV.

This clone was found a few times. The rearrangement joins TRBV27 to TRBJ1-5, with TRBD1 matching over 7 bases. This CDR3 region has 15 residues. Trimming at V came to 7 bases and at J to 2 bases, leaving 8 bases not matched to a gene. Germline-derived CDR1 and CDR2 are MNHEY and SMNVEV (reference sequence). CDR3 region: CASKSITGGNQPQHF. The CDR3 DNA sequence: TGTGCCAGCAAATCAATTACAGGGGGCAATCAGCCCCAGCATTTT.

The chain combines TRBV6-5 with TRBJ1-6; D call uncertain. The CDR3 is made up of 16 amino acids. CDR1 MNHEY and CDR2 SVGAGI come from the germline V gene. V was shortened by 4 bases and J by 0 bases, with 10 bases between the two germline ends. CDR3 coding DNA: TGTGCCAGCAGTTCCCCGTTGAGCTCCTATAATTCACCCCTCCACTTT. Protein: CASSSPLSSYNSPLHF.

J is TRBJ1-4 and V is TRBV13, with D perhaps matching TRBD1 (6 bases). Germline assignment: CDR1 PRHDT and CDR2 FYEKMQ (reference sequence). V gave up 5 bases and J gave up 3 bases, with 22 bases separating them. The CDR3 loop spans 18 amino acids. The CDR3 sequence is CASSGLVQGSVPNEKLFF. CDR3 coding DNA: TGTGCCAGCAGCGGATTAGTACAGGGTAGCGTCCCTAATGAAAAACTGTTTTTT.

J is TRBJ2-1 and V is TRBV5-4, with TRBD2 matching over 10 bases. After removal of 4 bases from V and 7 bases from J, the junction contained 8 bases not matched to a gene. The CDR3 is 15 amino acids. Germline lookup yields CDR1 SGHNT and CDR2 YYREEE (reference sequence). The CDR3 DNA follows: TGTGCCAGCAGCCTCCCTAGCGGGGGTGGGAATGAGCAGTTCTTC. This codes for CASSLPSGGGNEQFF.

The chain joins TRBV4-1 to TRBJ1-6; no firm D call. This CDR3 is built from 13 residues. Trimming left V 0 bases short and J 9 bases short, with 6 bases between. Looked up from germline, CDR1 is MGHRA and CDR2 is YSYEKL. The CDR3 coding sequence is TGCGCCAGCAGCCAAGATCCGAGTTCACCCCTCCACTTT. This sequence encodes CASSQDPSSPLHF.